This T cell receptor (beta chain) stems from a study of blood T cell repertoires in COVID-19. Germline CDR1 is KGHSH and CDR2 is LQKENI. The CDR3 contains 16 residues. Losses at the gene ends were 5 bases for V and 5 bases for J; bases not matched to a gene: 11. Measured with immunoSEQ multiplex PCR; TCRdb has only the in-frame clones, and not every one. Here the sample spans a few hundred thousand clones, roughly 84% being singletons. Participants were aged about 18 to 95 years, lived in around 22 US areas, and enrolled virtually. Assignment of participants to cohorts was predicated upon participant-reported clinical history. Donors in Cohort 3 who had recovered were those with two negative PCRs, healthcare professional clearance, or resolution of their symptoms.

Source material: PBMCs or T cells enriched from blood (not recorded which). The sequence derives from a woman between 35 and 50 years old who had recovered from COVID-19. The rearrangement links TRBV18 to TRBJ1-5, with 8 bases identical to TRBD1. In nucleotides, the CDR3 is TGTGCCAGCTCAGCCGGGACAGGCTCACGGGATCAGCCCCAGCATTTT. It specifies CASSAGTGSRDQPQHF.